The rows below give T cell receptor beta chains drawn from one sample of a study of cytomegalovirus exposure and HLA in healthy donors. Sequenced by immunoSEQ multiplex PCR; TCRdb stores in-frame clones only, minus some. The top ten clones hold roughly 2.9% of a sample with some 52,000 clones, around 70% of them seen once. The specimen was PBMCs. The receptor set was obtained from a man younger than 30 in good health and CMV-seronegative. The CDR3 runs from the conserved cysteine through the conserved F or W. The order of the fields is J gene, clone size, D gene, V gene, CDR3 protein, CDR3 DNA. D genes are given only for firm matches. Clone sizes are given selectively: once, few, many, or a class where the clone is expanded.

>TRBJ1-2|NA|TRBD1|TRBV5-4
CASSFGQGAPRGGYTF
TGTGCCAGCAGCTTTGGACAGGGGGCTCCGAGGGGTGGCTACACCTTC
>TRBJ1-6|NA|NA|TRBV25-1
CASSEGGISNSPLHF
TGTGCCAGCAGTGAAGGAGGGATTAGTAATTCACCCCTCCACTTT
>TRBJ2-5|NA|NA|TRBV11-2
CASSFTRGFQETQYF
TGTGCCAGCAGCTTTACCAGGGGCTTCCAAGAGACCCAGTACTTC
>TRBJ1-2|NA|TRBD1|TRBV7-2
CASSSWTGSNYGYTF
TGTGCCAGCAGCTCATGGACAGGGTCTAACTATGGCTACACCTTC
>TRBJ2-3|few|NA|TRBV9
CASSVGPGSTDTQYF
TGTGCCAGCAGCGTAGGTCCGGGAAGCACAGATACGCAGTATTTT
>TRBJ2-7|NA|NA|TRBV19
CASSQIQGNEQYF
TGTGCCAGTAGTCAGATTCAGGGAAATGAGCAGTACTTC
>TRBJ2-7|NA|TRBD1|TRBV25-1
CASSESGGSRSYEQYF
TGTGCCAGCAGTGAATCAGGGGGCTCAAGGTCCTACGAGCAGTACTTC
>TRBJ1-2|NA|NA|TRBV18
CASSPIQPDYGYTF
TGTGCCAGCTCGCCAATCCAACCGGACTATGGCTACACCTTC
>TRBJ2-1|NA|TRBD2|TRBV4-3
CASSQVGGSYNEQFF
TGCGCCAGCAGCCAAGTGGGGGGGTCCTACAATGAGCAGTTCTTC
>TRBJ1-2|NA|NA|TRBV6-5
CASSYGRFYGYTF
TGTGCCAGCAGTTATGGCAGATTCTATGGCTACACCTTC
>TRBJ1-1|NA|TRBD1|TRBV6-5
CASSQTGATEAFF
TGTGCCAGCAGTCAGACAGGGGCCACTGAAGCTTTCTTT
>TRBJ1-2|NA|NA|TRBV30
CAWSVRREGTFGYTF
TGTGCCTGGAGTGTAAGGAGGGAAGGAACGTTTGGCTACACCTTC
>TRBJ1-5|NA|NA|TRBV6-5
CASTPGANQPQHF
TGTGCCAGCACCCCTGGGGCTAATCAGCCCCAGCATTTT
>TRBJ2-1|few|TRBD2|TRBV30
CAWGPGAGGPGNEQFF
TGTGCCTGGGGCCCCGGTGCGGGAGGGCCGGGAAATGAGCAGTTCTTC
>TRBJ1-2|NA|TRBD1|TRBV28
CASSSQGGYGYTF
TGTGCCAGCAGTTCTCAGGGGGGCTATGGCTACACCTTC
>TRBJ1-6|NA|NA|TRBV6-4
CASSEGTWDSPLHF
TGTGCCAGCAGTGAGGGGACTTGGGATTCACCCCTCCACTTT
>TRBJ2-3|NA|TRBD2|TRBV12-5
CASGLVPDGRALTDTQYF
TGTGCTAGTGGTTTGGTACCCGACGGGAGGGCCCTCACAGATACGCAGTATTTT
>TRBJ2-1|NA|TRBD2|TRBV7-8
CASSLPTGTSGLHEQFF
TGTGCCAGCAGCCTGCCCACCGGGACTAGCGGCCTACATGAGCAGTTCTTC
>TRBJ2-7|once|NA|TRBV4-3
CASTPSYRGGYEQYF
TGCGCCAGCACCCCGTCCTACAGGGGGGGCTACGAGCAGTACTTC
>TRBJ2-7|few|NA|TRBV29-1
CSVRDSAYEQYF
TGCAGCGTCCGGGACTCCGCCTACGAGCAGTACTTC
>TRBJ2-7|NA|TRBD1|TRBV6-5
CASRAGQGSSYEQYF
TGTGCCAGCAGGGCGGGACAGGGGAGCTCCTACGAGCAGTACTTC
>TRBJ2-7|NA|TRBD1|TRBV4-1
CASSRTPGTGSLEQYF
TGCGCCAGCAGCCGAACTCCGGGGACAGGGTCCCTCGAGCAGTACTTC
>TRBJ1-1|NA|NA|TRBV11-3
CASSRDSGNTEAFF
TGTGCCAGCAGCCGGGATAGCGGGAACACTGAAGCTTTCTTT
>TRBJ1-2|NA|TRBD1|TRBV20-1
CSADRVYGYTF
TGCAGTGCCGACAGGGTCTATGGCTACACCTTC